The clone carrying this T cell receptor (beta chain) occurred many times. The sample comes from a study of T cells in Graves' hyperthyroidism and ophthalmopathy. Researchers took RNA transcripts and amplified the TCR beta CDR3 regions from them. HTBI primers drove first-round RT-PCR of the TCR CDR3. TCRdb reprocessed the multiplex PCR reads with MiXCR, giving one entry per CDR3 protein. Of 500,000 to 750,000 distinct CDR3 sequences listed, 46% are singletons. Sequencing used peripheral blood or thyroid tissue (not recorded which). The TCR sequence derives from a young woman with Graves' hyperthyroidism.

In nucleotides, the CDR3 is TGTGCCACCAGCAATACACAGAACACTGAAGCTTTCTTT. It encodes CATSNTQNTEAFF. V gene TRBV15 combines with J gene TRBJ1-1; no firm D call. The V gene's germline CDR1 is LNHNV and CDR2 YYDKDF (reference sequence). This CDR3 is built from 13 residues. Trimming pared 4 bases from V and 1 base from J, leaving 7 bases between.